This TCR beta chain was sequenced during a study of patients and donors after allogeneic stem cell transplantation (dated by TCRdb to 2020 to 2021). Library construction relied on RT-PCR. Sequenced using a NextSeq 550. Through fastp at Q25 and MiXCR, TCRdb rebuilt clones from the public reads, retaining in-frame beta chains. A single entry per CDR3 protein holds the most common genes and DNA from its merged rows. This sample comprises roughly 880,000 distinct CDR3 sequences, roughly 18% of them detected only once. The top ten hold under 6.5% of the sample. CDR1 DFQATT and CDR2 SNEGSKA were looked up in the germline V gene (reference sequence). V is cut back by 5 bases and J by 0 bases, with 5 bases in the junction unmatched. The CDR3 holds 15 amino acids from the cysteine to the phenylalanine. CDR3 DNA only is kept here, 45 bases in frame from base 1. As regards this clonotype: Its antigen has not been determined. Base qualities are missing; no much larger clone stands one base away.

The receptor was isolated from a human donor who was either an allogeneic HSCT recipient or a stem cell or donor lymphocyte infusion donor (not recorded which). It is not recorded whose cells these are; they may come from a transplant donor. The chain employs TRBV20-1 and TRBJ2-2; TRBD2 lines up with 8 middle nucleotides. The sample consisted of blood, either unsorted or a sorted T cell fraction (not recorded which). CDR3 reads: CSAGTRGTNTGELFF. The bases read TGCAGTGCTGGGACTAGGGGTACGAACACCGGGGAGCTGTTTTTT.